Below are 10 T cell receptor beta chains sequenced from a single sample in a study of tumor-infiltrating lymphocytes in oesophageal squamous cell carcinoma. TCRdb passed the PCR reads through MiXCR, listing each CDR3 protein once. The table lists 8,000 to 13,000 distinct CDR3 sequences, about two thirds of them singletons. Material for sequencing was esophageal tumor tissue. The source of these receptors is a female donor with esophageal squamous cell carcinoma.

V is TRBV7-6 and J is TRBJ2-1, with TRBD2 identical over 12 bases. This CDR3 is built from 16 residues. Looked up from germline, CDR1 is SGHVS and CDR2 is FNYEAQ. J gave up 3 bases and V 5 bases, and 5 bases lay outside the gene matches. The CDR3 coding sequence is TGTGCCAGCAGCCCCCGGACTAGCGGGGACTACAATGAGCAGTTCTTC. Its protein product is CASSPRTSGDYNEQFF.

The chain combines TRBV12-3 or TRBV12-4 with TRBJ2-1; D remains ambiguous. The CDR3 contains 13 residues. The ends were cut back, 5 bases at V and 6 bases at J, with 11 bases in the middle. The CDR3 sequence: CASSPQGLNEQFF. The CDR3 DNA reads TGTGCCAGCAGTCCCCAAGGCCTCAATGAGCAGTTCTTC.

The J gene is TRBJ2-4, the V gene TRBV6-8; TRBD2 aligns across 11 bases. There are 15 residues in the CDR3. V was clipped by 5 bases and J by 6 bases; unmatched bases: 6. Germline V gene data show CDR1 as MNHGY and CDR2 as SAAAGT. The CDR3 bases are TGTGCCAGCAGTCCGAGCACTAGCGGGGGAAACATTCAGTACTTC. This gives the protein CASSPSTSGGNIQYF.

This chain uses TRBV6-1 with TRBJ2-5; 10 nucleotides line up with TRBD1. Trimming at V came to 3 bases and at J to 7 bases, leaving 11 bases not matched to a gene. CDR1 is MNHNS, CDR2 SASEGT, per germline. The CDR3 has 16 residues. The CDR3 reads CASSEGTGVLLLTQYF. In nucleotides, the CDR3 is TGTGCCAGCAGTGAGGGGACAGGGGTTCTTTTACTGACCCAGTACTTC.

The V and J genes are TRBV7-3 and TRBJ2-4, with D possibly being TRBD2 (5 bases). The J call may be in error: the DNA end matches TRBJ2-5 better. CDR1 is SGHTA, CDR2 FQGTGA, per germline. The CDR3 totals 13 residues. CDR3 amino acids: CASSFGSQETQYF. CDR3 bases: TGTGCCAGCAGCTTTGGGAGCCAAGAGACCCAGTACTTC.

The chain combines TRBV6-1 with TRBJ2-6; 8 bases match TRBD1. Germline CDR1 reads MNHNS; CDR2 reads SASEGT. V was pared by 2 bases and J by 4 bases, with 10 bases of the junction left unmatched. CDR3 length equals 18 residues. For the CDR3, the DNA is TGTGCCAGCAGTGAATTGTGGCAGGGGGCGTACGGGGCCAACGTCCTGACTTTC. The encoded protein is CASSELWQGAYGANVLTF.

The V call is TRBV28, the J call TRBJ2-1; TRBD2 matches at 13 bases. CDR3 length equals 14 residues. Germline V gene sequence: CDR1 MDHEN, CDR2 SYDVKM. The trim removed 5 bases at V and 8 bases at J, leaving 3 bases unmatched. The CDR3 nucleotides are TGTGCCAGCAGTAGGACTAGCGGGAGTTATGAGCAGTTCTTC. Residues: CASSRTSGSYEQFF.

The V and J genes are TRBV7-2 and TRBJ2-1; 11 bases map to TRBD2. Germline CDR1 reads SGHTA; CDR2 reads FQGNSA. After removal of 5 bases from V and 5 bases from J, the junction contained 8 bases not matched to a gene. The CDR3 extends over 16 amino acids. The CDR3 DNA follows: TGTGCCAGCAGCCTAGGTTTTAGCGGGGGGGACAATGAGCAGTTCTTC. Its translation: CASSLGFSGGDNEQFF.

The V and J genes are TRBV11-2 and TRBJ2-7, with D perhaps TRBD1 (5 bases). The J call may not be correct, given that the DNA end is closer to TRBJ2-1. Germline V CDR1 and CDR2: SGHAT, FQNNGV. The CDR3 spans 11 residues. For the CDR3, the DNA is TGTGCCAGCAGCTTACAGACAGACCAGTTCTTC. Translation: CASSLQTDQFF.

The CDR3 DNA follows: TGTGCCAGCAGCCGAGGAGGGTCGGGGGCTGAAGCTTTCTTT. This translates into CASSRGGSGAEAFF. The rearrangement uses TRBV7-2 and TRBJ1-1, with D tentatively TRBD1 (5 bases). The germline gives CDR1 SGHTA, CDR2 FQGNSA. The ends were cut back, 5 bases at V and 6 bases at J, with 16 bases in the middle. The CDR3 is 14 residues long.